These T cell receptor beta chains were read from a single sample in a study of response to subunit inactivated influenza vaccine. One entry per CDR3 protein, called by TCRdb with MiXCR from the RT-PCR reads. The sample has about 650,000 distinct CDR3 sequences, 14% seen once. Source: PBMCs from blood, taken approximately 15 days before vaccination. These receptors were obtained from a middle-aged man who received an inactivated influenza vaccine. The CDR3 runs from the conserved cysteine through the conserved F or W. A D gene is named only where the DNA matches it firmly. Clone size is given for some rows only: seen once, a few or many times, or a class if the clone is expanded.

d_call: TRBD2; v_call: TRBV7-2; j_call: TRBJ2-1; clone_size: few; cdr3_aa: CASSPKRLAGFNEQFF; cdr3_nt: TGTGCCAGCAGCCCCAAGCGGCTAGCGGGTTTCAATGAGCAGTTCTTC
d_call: .; v_call: TRBV12-3/TRBV12-4; j_call: TRBJ1-5; clone_size: .; cdr3_aa: CASAGGQPQHF; cdr3_nt: TGTGCCAGTGCCGGTGGGCAGCCCCAGCATTTT
d_call: .; v_call: TRBV6-5; j_call: TRBJ2-3; clone_size: many; cdr3_aa: CASRNRADTQYF; cdr3_nt: TGTGCCAGCAGAAACCGTGCGGATACGCAGTATTTT
d_call: TRBD1; v_call: TRBV11-2; j_call: TRBJ2-7; clone_size: few; cdr3_aa: CASRGQGRNEQYF; cdr3_nt: TGTGCCAGTAGGGGACAGGGGCGGAACGAGCAGTACTTC
d_call: TRBD2; v_call: TRBV9; j_call: TRBJ2-3; clone_size: many; cdr3_aa: CASSRQLAGGTDTQYF; cdr3_nt: TGTGCCAGCAGCAGACAACTAGCGGGGGGCACAGATACGCAGTATTTT
d_call: TRBD2; v_call: TRBV5-6; j_call: TRBJ2-2; clone_size: .; cdr3_aa: CASSLTGLAGATNTGELFF; cdr3_nt: TGTGCCAGCAGCCTAACGGGACTAGCGGGGGCCACGAACACCGGGGAGCTGTTTTTT
d_call: .; v_call: TRBV5-6; j_call: TRBJ1-2; clone_size: few; cdr3_aa: CASEELTGRGLRESGYTF; cdr3_nt: TGTGCCAGCGAAGAACTTACAGGGAGAGGGTTACGAGAGAGTGGCTACACCTTC
d_call: .; v_call: TRBV28; j_call: TRBJ2-1; clone_size: few; cdr3_aa: CASSRLGPGVGNEQFF; cdr3_nt: TGTGCCAGCAGTCGCCTCGGACCCGGGGTAGGGAATGAGCAGTTCTTC
d_call: .; v_call: TRBV7-2; j_call: TRBJ1-2; clone_size: many; cdr3_aa: CASSPRHSYGYTF; cdr3_nt: TGTGCCAGCAGCCCACGACATTCCTATGGCTACACCTTC
d_call: .; v_call: TRBV12-3/TRBV12-4; j_call: TRBJ1-6; clone_size: many; cdr3_aa: CASSLGTNSPLHF; cdr3_nt: TGTGCCAGCAGTTTAGGGACCAATTCACCCCTCCACTTT
d_call: TRBD1; v_call: TRBV10-3; j_call: TRBJ1-2; clone_size: many; cdr3_aa: CAINSGGDYGYTF; cdr3_nt: TGTGCCATAAACTCAGGGGGCGACTATGGCTACACCTTC
d_call: .; v_call: TRBV20-1; j_call: TRBJ2-1; clone_size: once; cdr3_aa: CGAGGAGASYNEQFF; cdr3_nt: TGCGGTGCTGGAGGGGCGGGGGCATCCTACAATGAGCAGTTCTTC